Listed here are 29 T cell receptor beta chains from one sample, sequenced in a study of T cells in localized non-small cell lung cancer. The table came from immunoSEQ multiplex PCR; TCRdb's copy has only in-frame clones and leaves some out. The sample lists 70,000 or so clones, 70% to 85% occurring once. Sequencing used peripheral blood, obtained before any cancer treatment. These receptors came from a female donor older than 55 with stage I lung adenocarcinoma.

V usage is TRBV7-9 and J usage is TRBJ2-6, with no clear D. In germline, CDR1 is SEHNR, CDR2 FQNEAQ (reference sequence). The CDR3 is 11 amino acids. V lost 9 bases and J 2 bases, leaving 2 bases between the germline ends. The CDR3 sequence: CASTGANVLTF. In nucleotides, the CDR3 is TGTGCCAGTACTGGGGCCAACGTCCTGACTTTC. The complete variable domain, with remaining parts taken from reference TRBV7-9 and TRBJ2-6, reads DTGVSQNPRHKITKRGQNVTFRCDPISEHNRLYWYRQTLGQGPEFLTYFQNEAQLEKSRLLSDRFSAERPKGSFSTLEIQRTEQGDSAMYLCASTGANVLTFGAGSRLTVL.

The V and J genes are TRBV9 and TRBJ1-1; 9 positions agree with TRBD1. Germline CDR1 is SGDLS and CDR2 is YYNGEE. The CDR3 runs to 15 residues. V shed 3 bases, J shed 1 base, and the junction held 4 bases outside the gene matches. The CDR3 region is CASSEQGAQNTEAFF. CDR3 nucleotides: TGTGCCAGCAGCGAACAGGGGGCTCAGAACACTGAAGCTTTCTTT.

The chain carries TRBV21-1 and TRBJ2-1; TRBD1 was called by the table and not checked on the DNA. TRBV21-1 is designated a pseudogene. The CDR3 loop spans 13 amino acids. The CDR3 sequence is CASSKEQVGEQFF. The CDR3 DNA follows: TGTGCCAGCAGCAAAGAGCAGGTAGGCGAGCAGTTCTTC.

A single count supports this clone. The gene calls are TRBV27 and TRBJ1-2; 8 bases are a match to TRBD1. This CDR3 has 15 amino acids. V gave up 6 bases and J gave up 4 bases; unmatched junction bases: 10. Germline loops: CDR1 MNHEY, CDR2 SMNVEV (reference sequence). In DNA form, the CDR3 reads TGTGCCAGCAGCCCAGGGGGCGCTCGGAGCTATGGCTACACCTTC. Protein: CASSPGGARSYGYTF.

This rearrangement joins TRBV6-5 to TRBJ2-5; possible D gene TRBD1, 6 bases. Germline V CDR1 and CDR2: MNHEY, SVGAGI. Trimming took 5 bases from V and 4 from J, leaving 14 bases between them. The CDR3 runs 14 residues. The CDR3 is CASSPSSTGETQYF. DNA of the CDR3: TGTGCCAGCAGTCCTTCATCGACAGGAGAGACCCAGTACTTC.

The chain is built from TRBV5-1 and TRBJ2-7; no clear D gene. V lost 0 bases to trimming and J lost 1 base, with 14 bases between them. Germline loops: CDR1 SGHRS, CDR2 YFSETQ. The CDR3 covers 16 residues. CDR3 coding DNA: TGCGCCAGCAGCTTGGTCGGTCCCTTTAATTCCTACGAGCAGTACTTC. Translation gives CASSLVGPFNSYEQYF. The variable domain in full, completed from reference TRBV5-1 and TRBJ2-7, reads KAGVTQTPRYLIKTRGQQVTLSCSPISGHRSVSWYQQTPGQGLQFLFEYFSETQRNKGNFPGRFSGRQFSNSRSEMNVSTLELGDSALYLCASSLVGPFNSYEQYFGPGTRLTVT.

The rearrangement joins TRBV11-2 to TRBJ2-7; D perhaps matches TRBD2 (8 bases). Germline V gives CDR1 SGHAT, CDR2 FQNNGV. V lost 7 bases, J lost 3 bases, and 22 bases lay in between. The length of the CDR3 is 16 residues. CDR3 loop: CASTPGGLAGIYEQYF. CDR3 bases: TGTGCCAGCACCCCAGGGGGGCTAGCGGGTATCTACGAGCAGTACTTC.

This chain joins TRBV4-2 and TRBJ2-7, with D uncertain. The length of the CDR3 is 13 residues. Germline assignment: CDR1 LGHNA and CDR2 YNFKEQ. Trimming cost V 3 bases and J 4 bases, with 10 bases left between them. DNA of the CDR3: TGTGCCAGCAGCCACTCAAGTAATTACGAGCAGTACTTC. This codes for CASSHSSNYEQYF.

The V gene is TRBV5-4, the J gene TRBJ1-2; 9 bases align to TRBD1. CDR1 SGHNT and CDR2 YYREEE come from the germline V gene (reference sequence). This CDR3 has 14 residues. The ends lost 6 bases at V and 4 bases at J; junction bases unmatched: 7. The CDR3 region has the DNA TGTGCCAGCAACTCACCGGGACAGGGCTATGGCTACACCTTC. This gives the protein CASNSPGQGYGYTF.

J is TRBJ1-6 and V is TRBV19; 7 bases are shared with TRBD1. The CDR3 extends over 15 amino acids. The V and J ends lost 6 bases and 11 bases, in that order; junction bases with no gene match: 13. Germline V gene data show CDR1 as LNHDA and CDR2 as SQIVND (reference sequence). CDR3 DNA: TGTGCCAGTAGCCCTAAAGGGGGCGTCATCACACCCCTCCACTTT. It is translated as CASSPKGGVITPLHF.

This clone has only one observation. The V and J genes are TRBV14 and TRBJ1-1; 8 bases agree with TRBD1. Trimming at V came to 5 bases and at J to 11 bases, leaving 16 bases not matched to a gene. Germline lookup yields CDR1 SGHDN and CDR2 FVKESK. This CDR3 contains 15 residues. The CDR3 is CASSSRHGQGVLAFF. CDR3 in DNA: TGTGCCAGCAGCTCGCGTCATGGACAGGGTGTGTTGGCTTTCTTT.

This rearrangement joins TRBV7-2 to TRBJ2-3; the D gene is possibly TRBD2 (6 bases). The V gene lost 3 bases and the J gene lost 3 bases, with 13 bases spanning the gap. The CDR3 is 15 amino acids. Per germline, CDR1 SGHTA and CDR2 FQGNSA. Here the CDR3 DNA reads TGTGCCAGCAGCTTTTACGGGGGAGGAACAGATACGCAGTATTTT. Translated, it gives CASSFYGGGTDTQYF.

This clone was recorded once. The chain couples TRBV30 to TRBJ1-5; the D gene is possibly TRBD1 (5 bases). Germline V gene data show CDR1 as GTSNPN and CDR2 as SVGIG (reference sequence). With 0 bases removed from V and 2 bases from J, the gap between germline ends came to 20 bases. The CDR3 totals 18 residues. The CDR3 is CAWSVRRGGVNGNQPQHF. DNA of the CDR3: TGTGCCTGGAGTGTAAGACGGGGGGGAGTGAATGGCAATCAGCCCCAGCATTTT. Full variable domain (remainder filled in from reference TRBV30 and TRBJ1-5): SQTIHQWPATLVQPVGSPLSLECTVEGTSNPNLYWYRQAAGRGLQLLFYSVGIGQISSEVPQNLSASRPQDRQFILSSKKLLLSDSGFYLCAWSVRRGGVNGNQPQHFGDGTRLSIL.

The gene calls are TRBV11-3 and TRBJ1-1; D uncertain. The germline V gene has CDR1 SGHNT and CDR2 YENEEA. The CDR3 has 14 residues. V lost 2 bases, J lost 13 bases, and 20 bases lay in between. CDR3 bases: TGTGCCAGCAGCTTAAACATTGAACGCCAGGTTGTTTTCTTT. Amino acids: CASSLNIERQVVFF.

V usage is TRBV5-1 and J usage is TRBJ2-1; D is unclear. Germline V gives CDR1 SGHRS, CDR2 YFSETQ. V was shortened by 6 bases and J by 4 bases, with 11 bases between the two germline ends. CDR3 length equals 13 residues. The CDR3 loop is CASTLDGYNEQFF. CDR3 in DNA: TGCGCCAGCACCCTCGACGGGTACAATGAGCAGTTCTTC.

The V gene is TRBV29-1, the J gene TRBJ1-1; D might be TRBD1 (6 bases). The ends were cut back, 4 bases at V and 5 bases at J, with 11 bases in the middle. Per germline, CDR1 SQVTM and CDR2 ANQGSEA. CDR3 length: 12 amino acids. The CDR3 here is CSVGGARTEAFF. CDR3 DNA sequence: TGCAGCGTTGGGGGGGCTCGGACTGAAGCTTTCTTT. Using reference TRBV29-1 and TRBJ1-1 for the parts outside the CDR3, the full variable domain is SAVISQKPSRDICQRGTSLTIQCQVDSQVTMMFWYRQQPGQSLTLIATANQGSEATYESGFVIDKFPISRPNLTFSTLTVSNMSPEDSSIYLCSVGGARTEAFFGQGTRLTVV.

The chain employs TRBV10-3 and TRBJ1-2; D not certain. This CDR3 spans 13 amino acids. Trimming took off 3 bases at V and 3 bases at J, with 8 bases between the two ends. The germline CDR1 and CDR2 sequences are ENHRY and SYGVKD. CDR3: CAISDGFDYGYTF. CDR3 sequence (DNA): TGTGCCATCAGTGATGGGTTTGACTATGGCTACACCTTC.

V usage is TRBV5-4 and J usage is TRBJ2-7; the match to TRBD2 covers 9 bases. The J segment lost 3 bases and the V segment lost 0 bases, leaving 7 bases of the junction unmatched. The CDR3 runs 16 residues. Germline lookup yields CDR1 SGHNT and CDR2 YYREEE (reference sequence). The CDR3 DNA follows: TGTGCCAGCAGCTTGGCCGGCGGGGGGGACCTCTACGAGCAGTACTTC. Protein sequence: CASSLAGGGDLYEQYF.

This clone was counted once. The chain joins TRBV20-1 to TRBJ2-3; D not certain. Germline values: CDR1 DFQATT, CDR2 SNEGSKA (reference sequence). The CDR3 runs to 11 residues. V was shortened by 4 bases and J by 5 bases, with 7 bases between the two germline ends. This CDR3 is CSANSRDTQYF. The CDR3 bases are TGCAGTGCTAATAGCCGAGATACGCAGTATTTT.

This clone was seen more than once but under ten times. The V and J genes are TRBV15 and TRBJ2-5; D may correspond to TRBD1 or TRBD2 (6 bases each). Germline lookup yields CDR1 LNHNV and CDR2 YYDKDF (reference sequence). The CDR3 contains 15 residues. Trimming shortened V by 1 base and J by 0 bases, and 9 bases separated the two germline ends. The CDR3 region has the DNA TGTGCCACCAGCAGAGTGGGGGGCTACCAAGAGACCCAGTACTTC. Translated: CATSRVGGYQETQYF.

This chain links TRBV7-9 with TRBJ1-2; D is unresolved. CDR1 is SEHNR and CDR2 is FQNEAQ in the germline V gene (reference sequence). This CDR3 spans 15 amino acids. V dropped 1 base and J dropped 3 bases, with 12 bases sitting between them. In nucleotides, the CDR3 is TGTGCCAGCAGCTTAGTTGTCGGCGGGGACTATGGCTACACCTTC. It translates to CASSLVVGGDYGYTF.

V and J are TRBV5-1 and TRBJ2-1; perhaps TRBD2 as D (6 bases). This CDR3 has 16 residues. Germline V gene lookup returns CDR1 SGHRS and CDR2 YFSETQ. V shed 2 bases and J shed 1 base, with 13 bases lying between them. The CDR3 nucleotides read TGCGCCAGCAGCTTCGTTGGACTACGGTCCTACAATGAGCAGTTCTTC. As protein: CASSFVGLRSYNEQFF.

V gene TRBV28 combines with J gene TRBJ1-5, with D maybe TRBD1 (6 bases). From germline, CDR1 is MDHEN and CDR2 SYDVKM. The CDR3 sequence is 13 residues long. Trimming shortened V by 8 bases and J by 1 base, and 9 bases separated the two germline ends. The CDR3 DNA reads TGTGCCAGCTGGGGGACAAGCAATCAGCCCCAGCATTTT. Its protein is CASWGTSNQPQHF.

The gene calls are TRBV5-5 and TRBJ1-2, with 8 nucleotides matching TRBD1. The germline V gene encodes CDR1 SGHKS and CDR2 YYEKEE (reference sequence). This CDR3 is built from 15 residues. V gave up 0 bases and J gave up 8 bases; unmatched junction bases: 9. The CDR3 DNA follows: TGTGCCAGCAGCTTGGTGGTCAGGGGGCGTGAGGGCTACACCTTC. As protein: CASSLVVRGREGYTF.

The gene calls are TRBV18 and TRBJ2-5; the match to TRBD2 covers 8 bases. V lost 2 bases, J lost 4 bases, and 6 bases stayed unmatched. Germline CDR1 is KGHSH and CDR2 is LQKENI. The CDR3 is 15 residues long. CDR3 bases: TGTGCCAGCTCACCAACTCGGGGGGGCCCAGAGACCCAGTACTTC. This sequence encodes CASSPTRGGPETQYF.

The gene calls are TRBV9 and TRBJ1-6; no reliable D call. The CDR3 covers 13 residues. Trimming removed 2 bases at V and 7 bases at J, with 7 bases between. CDR1 is SGDLS and CDR2 is YYNGEE in the germline V gene. The CDR3, as DNA: TGTGCCAGCAGCGTCGGCGGCAATTCACCCCTCCACTTT. Translation: CASSVGGNSPLHF.

This chain uses TRBV7-3 with TRBJ2-1; 15 bases map to TRBD2. The CDR3 runs to 17 residues. V lost 4 bases and J lost 9; bases outside the gene matches: 10. Germline lookup yields CDR1 SGHTA and CDR2 FQGTGA. In DNA form, the CDR3 reads TGTGCCAGCAGCTCGGGACTAGCGGGGGGCTCTGGCGGTGAGCAGTTCTTC. Protein sequence: CASSSGLAGGSGGEQFF.

This clone was counted ten times or more. This chain links TRBV7-2 with TRBJ1-4; 8 bases agree with TRBD1. From germline, CDR1 is SGHTA and CDR2 FQGNSA. The CDR3 totals 16 residues. V trimming: 5 bases; J trimming: 8 bases; junction bases outside the gene matches: 13. The CDR3 sequence is CASSLNLGQGSEKLFF. The CDR3, as DNA: TGTGCCAGCAGCCTCAATCTCGGACAGGGTAGCGAAAAACTGTTTTTT.

The J gene is TRBJ1-2, the V gene TRBV4-1, with D uncertain. The germline gives CDR1 MGHRA, CDR2 YSYEKL. Trimming removed 4 bases from V and 3 bases from J, with 12 bases in between. The CDR3 consists of 14 residues. The CDR3 loop is CASSPPSAHYGYTF. CDR3 sequence (DNA): TGCGCCAGCAGCCCTCCGTCAGCCCACTATGGCTACACCTTC.